The rows below give T cell receptor beta chains drawn from one sample of a study of shared clonotypes between healthy human individuals. The assay was immunoSEQ multiplex PCR, and TCRdb's table has in-frame clones only and misses some. The table has about 2.2 million clones, around 93% seen once. The sample consisted of naive CD8+ T cells from PBMCs. Receptors originate from a man aged 18 to 30 in good health. Some clones in this sample may be carry-over from other donors' samples. The CDR3 runs from the conserved cysteine through the conserved F or W. D genes are given only for firm matches. For some rows the clone size is stated as once, few or many, or as a class when expanded; others skip it.

abundance: NA
v_gene: TRBV9
d_gene: TRBD1
j_gene: TRBJ2-7
len: 14
CDR3nt: TGTGCCAGCAGCGCCGGGACAGGATACTACGAGCAGTACTTC
CDR3aa: CASSAGTGYYEQYF

abundance: NA
v_gene: TRBV5-1
d_gene: TRBD1
j_gene: TRBJ1-4
len: 15
CDR3nt: TGCGCCAGCAGCTCAACCACAGGGGGTCACGAAAAACTGTTTTTT
CDR3aa: CASSSTTGGHEKLFF

abundance: few
v_gene: TRBV5-1
d_gene: TRBD1
j_gene: TRBJ2-7
len: 15
CDR3nt: TGCGCCAGCAGCTTGTTCGAGACAGGGGCTGACGAGCAGTACTTC
CDR3aa: CASSLFETGADEQYF

abundance: NA
v_gene: TRBV28
d_gene: NA
j_gene: TRBJ2-1
len: 14
CDR3nt: TGTGCCAGCAGTTTATCCCCTCGTGTTAATGAGCAGTTCTTC
CDR3aa: CASSLSPRVNEQFF

abundance: NA
v_gene: TRBV4-3
d_gene: NA
j_gene: TRBJ1-1
len: 14
CDR3nt: TGCGCCAGCAGCCAAGAGGGATGGGCAGGGCGAGCTTTCTTT
CDR3aa: CASSQEGWAGRAFF

abundance: NA
v_gene: TRBV27
d_gene: NA
j_gene: TRBJ2-7
len: 14
CDR3nt: TGTGCCAGCAGTAACCTCGACAGCTCCTACGAGCAGTACTTC
CDR3aa: CASSNLDSSYEQYF

abundance: NA
v_gene: TRBV7-2
d_gene: TRBD2
j_gene: TRBJ2-2
len: 17
CDR3nt: TGTGCCAGCAGCTTCGATCCTAGCGGATCGAACACCGGGGAGCTGTTTTTT
CDR3aa: CASSFDPSGSNTGELFF

abundance: NA
v_gene: TRBV9
d_gene: NA
j_gene: TRBJ2-7
len: 14
CDR3nt: TGTGCCAGCAGCCCCTGGCAGGGGGGTTACGAGCAGTACTTC
CDR3aa: CASSPWQGGYEQYF

abundance: NA
v_gene: TRBV7-3
d_gene: NA
j_gene: TRBJ2-1
len: 14
CDR3nt: TGTGCCAGCAGCCCGACTCAGCGGGTTGGTGAGCAGTTCTTC
CDR3aa: CASSPTQRVGEQFF

abundance: NA
v_gene: TRBV4-1
d_gene: NA
j_gene: TRBJ1-1
len: 14
CDR3nt: TGCGCCAGCAGCCAGGATACAGGGAACACTGAAGCTTTCTTT
CDR3aa: CASSQDTGNTEAFF

abundance: NA
v_gene: TRBV6-1
d_gene: NA
j_gene: TRBJ1-5
len: 12
CDR3nt: TGTGCCAGCTTTAATTTCAATCAGCCCCAGCATTTT
CDR3aa: CASFNFNQPQHF

abundance: once
v_gene: TRBV27
d_gene: TRBD2
j_gene: TRBJ2-2
len: 17
CDR3nt: TGTGCCAGCGGTTGGGATTCGGCGGGACTAAACACCGGGGAGCTGTTTTTT
CDR3aa: CASGWDSAGLNTGELFF

abundance: NA
v_gene: TRBV27
d_gene: NA
j_gene: TRBJ1-4
len: 14
CDR3nt: TGTGCCAGCAGTTCCTGGGACGCCAATGAAAAACTGTTTTTT
CDR3aa: CASSSWDANEKLFF

abundance: NA
v_gene: TRBV7-9
d_gene: NA
j_gene: TRBJ1-2
len: 13
CDR3nt: TGTGCCAGCAGCTCCGCACAGGGTGGAGGCTACACCTTC
CDR3aa: CASSSAQGGGYTF

abundance: NA
v_gene: TRBV10-3
d_gene: NA
j_gene: TRBJ2-7
len: 14
CDR3nt: TGTGCCATCAGTGATGGGGTTAATTCCTACGAGCAGTACTTC
CDR3aa: CAISDGVNSYEQYF

abundance: NA
v_gene: TRBV19
d_gene: NA
j_gene: TRBJ1-2
len: 18
CDR3nt: TGTGCCAGTAAAGAAGGAGATTGGGGAACCCCCCTTGACTATGGCTACACCTTC
CDR3aa: CASKEGDWGTPLDYGYTF

abundance: NA
v_gene: TRBV4-3
d_gene: NA
j_gene: TRBJ2-2
len: 12
CDR3nt: TGCGCCAGCAGCCAAGTTCCCGGGGAGCTGTTTTTT
CDR3aa: CASSQVPGELFF

abundance: NA
v_gene: TRBV5-4
d_gene: TRBD1
j_gene: TRBJ2-7
len: 12
CDR3nt: TGTGCCAGCAGCTTGGGGGACAGGGAGCAGTACTTC
CDR3aa: CASSLGDREQYF

abundance: NA
v_gene: TRBV27
d_gene: NA
j_gene: TRBJ1-1
len: 14
CDR3nt: TGTGCCAGCAGTTTTTTTGCAGGGAGCACTGAAGCTTTCTTT
CDR3aa: CASSFFAGSTEAFF

abundance: NA
v_gene: TRBV30
d_gene: TRBD2
j_gene: TRBJ2-1
len: 14
CDR3nt: TGTGCCTGGATTAGCGGGAGGTTGGTCAATGAGCAGTTCTTC
CDR3aa: CAWISGRLVNEQFF

abundance: NA
v_gene: TRBV5-1
d_gene: NA
j_gene: TRBJ1-1
len: 14
CDR3nt: TGCGCCAGCAGCTTGGAACGGGAGAACACTGAAGCTTTCTTT
CDR3aa: CASSLERENTEAFF